This entry describes one T cell receptor beta chain. This sample stems from a study of blood T cell repertoires in COVID-19. About the study: Acute and convalescent COVID-19 samples came from the United States, Italy and Spain. T cells, B-cell-depleted T cells, or PBMCs supplied cDNA or gDNA.

The junction had 10 bases not matched to a gene; V was cut back by 0 bases and J by 10 bases. The CDR3 totals 16 residues. Germline CDR1 and CDR2: MNHEY and SVGEGT. Patients from Seattle were sampled longitudinally, starting during active infection. In the original processing: The authors estimated nucleated cell counts from reference gene primer amplification. Method: immunoSEQ multiplex PCR; TCRdb's copy keeps in-frame clones and lacks some. For V, J and clone size, that table is used; D and trimming come from the DNA. There are 87,000 or so clones in the sample; around 85% occur only once, and roughly 3.2% lies in the top ten.

Material for sequencing was peripheral blood. This chain uses TRBV6-2 or TRBV6-3 with TRBJ2-3; 10 nucleotides match TRBD2. The clonotype originates from a woman of 80 years or more with COVID-19, enrolled during active disease. This CDR3 is CASSYSEREGRGAQYF. As DNA, the CDR3 is TGTGCCAGCAGTTACTCGGAGCGGGAGGGCCGAGGGGCGCAGTATTTT.